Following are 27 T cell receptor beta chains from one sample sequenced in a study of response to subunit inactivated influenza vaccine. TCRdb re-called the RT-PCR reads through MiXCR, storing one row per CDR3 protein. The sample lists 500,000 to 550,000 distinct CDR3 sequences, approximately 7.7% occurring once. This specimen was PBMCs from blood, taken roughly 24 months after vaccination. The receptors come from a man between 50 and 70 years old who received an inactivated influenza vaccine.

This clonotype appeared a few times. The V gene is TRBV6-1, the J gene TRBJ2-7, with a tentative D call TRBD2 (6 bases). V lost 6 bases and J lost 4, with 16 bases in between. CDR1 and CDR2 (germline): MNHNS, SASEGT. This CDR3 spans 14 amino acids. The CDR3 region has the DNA TGTGCCAGCAGCCGTGCGGGACGTGGGTACGAGCAGTACTTC. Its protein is CASSRAGRGYEQYF.

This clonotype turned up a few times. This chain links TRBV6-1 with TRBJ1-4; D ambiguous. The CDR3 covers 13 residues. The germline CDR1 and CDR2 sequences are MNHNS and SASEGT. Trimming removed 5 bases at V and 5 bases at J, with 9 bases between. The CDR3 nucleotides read TGTGCCAGCAGTAAAAGGGAGAATGAAAAACTGTTTTTT. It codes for CASSKRENEKLFF.

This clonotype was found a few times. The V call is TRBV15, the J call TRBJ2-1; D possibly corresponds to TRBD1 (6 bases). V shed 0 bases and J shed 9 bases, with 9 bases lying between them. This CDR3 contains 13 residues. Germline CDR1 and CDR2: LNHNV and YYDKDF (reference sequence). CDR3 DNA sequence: TGTGCCACCAGCAGAGAAACAGGGCTTGAGCAGTTCTTC. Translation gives CATSRETGLEQFF.

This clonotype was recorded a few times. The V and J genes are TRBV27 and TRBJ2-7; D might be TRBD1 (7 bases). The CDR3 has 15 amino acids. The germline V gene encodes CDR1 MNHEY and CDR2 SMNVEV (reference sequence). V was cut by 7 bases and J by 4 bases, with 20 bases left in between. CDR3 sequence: CASKYGAGGLYEQYF. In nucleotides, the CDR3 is TGTGCCAGCAAATACGGGGCAGGGGGGCTATACGAGCAGTACTTC.

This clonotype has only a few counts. The CDR3 reads CASSRDLDTGELFF. The CDR3 nucleotides read TGTGCCAGCAGTAGGGACCTTGACACCGGGGAGCTGTTTTTT. J is TRBJ2-2 and V is TRBV6-1; perhaps D is TRBD1 or TRBD2 (5 bases each). V lost 5 bases and J lost 3, with 10 bases in between. The germline V gene has CDR1 MNHNS and CDR2 SASEGT. The CDR3 totals 14 residues.

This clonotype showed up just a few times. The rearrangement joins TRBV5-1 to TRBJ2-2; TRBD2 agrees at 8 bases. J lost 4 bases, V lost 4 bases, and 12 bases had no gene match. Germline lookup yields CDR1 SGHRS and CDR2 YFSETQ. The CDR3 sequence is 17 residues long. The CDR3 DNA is TGCGCCAGCAGCACCGGTCCTAGCGGGTCTATCACCGGGGAGCTGTTTTTT. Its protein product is CASSTGPSGSITGELFF.

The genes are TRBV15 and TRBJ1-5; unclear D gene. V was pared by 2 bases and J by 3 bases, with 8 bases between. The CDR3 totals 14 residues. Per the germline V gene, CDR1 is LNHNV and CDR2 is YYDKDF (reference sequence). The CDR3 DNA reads TGTGCCACCAGCAGAAGGCAGGACAATCAGCCCCAGCATTTT. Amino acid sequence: CATSRRQDNQPQHF.

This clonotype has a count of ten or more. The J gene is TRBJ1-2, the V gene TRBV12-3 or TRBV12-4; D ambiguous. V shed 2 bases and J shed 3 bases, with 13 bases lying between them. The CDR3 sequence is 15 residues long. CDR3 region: CASSLSSSGDYGYTF. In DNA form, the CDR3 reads TGTGCCAGCAGTTTAAGTTCGTCCGGGGACTATGGCTACACCTTC.

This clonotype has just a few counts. The CDR3 here is CASSVKAGANEQFF. For the CDR3, the DNA is TGTGCCAGCAGCGTCAAGGCGGGGGCCAATGAGCAGTTCTTC. V and J are TRBV9 and TRBJ2-1, with D perhaps matching TRBD2 (7 bases). The CDR3 extends over 14 amino acids. Per the germline V gene, CDR1 is SGDLS and CDR2 is YYNGEE. V shed 2 bases and J shed 6 bases, with 12 bases lying between them.

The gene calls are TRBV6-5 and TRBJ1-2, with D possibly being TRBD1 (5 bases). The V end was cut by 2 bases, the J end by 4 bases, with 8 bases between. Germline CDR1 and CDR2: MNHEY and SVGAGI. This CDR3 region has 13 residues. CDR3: CASSYTRVYGYTF. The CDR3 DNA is TGTGCCAGCAGTTACACCAGGGTCTATGGCTACACCTTC.

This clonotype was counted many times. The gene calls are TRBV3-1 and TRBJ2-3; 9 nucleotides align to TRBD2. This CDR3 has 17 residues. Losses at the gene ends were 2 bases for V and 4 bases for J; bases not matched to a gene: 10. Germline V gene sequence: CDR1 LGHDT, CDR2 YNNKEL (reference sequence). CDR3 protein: CASSQYPGLALADTQYF. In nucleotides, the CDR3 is TGTGCCAGCAGCCAATACCCGGGACTAGCTTTGGCAGATACGCAGTATTTT.

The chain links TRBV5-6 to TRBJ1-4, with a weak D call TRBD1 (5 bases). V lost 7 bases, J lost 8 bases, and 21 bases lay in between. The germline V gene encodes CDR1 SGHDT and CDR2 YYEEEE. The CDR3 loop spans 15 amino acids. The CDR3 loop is CASRQIGERDEKLFF. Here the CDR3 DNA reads TGTGCCAGCCGCCAAATCGGAGAAAGGGACGAAAAACTGTTTTTT.

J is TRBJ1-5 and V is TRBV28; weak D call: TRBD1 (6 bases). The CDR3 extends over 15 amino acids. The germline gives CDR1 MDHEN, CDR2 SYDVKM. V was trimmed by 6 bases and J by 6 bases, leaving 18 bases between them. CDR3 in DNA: TGTGCCAGCAGGGGGTACAGGGACATAGGTCAGCCCCAGCATTTT. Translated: CASRGYRDIGQPQHF.

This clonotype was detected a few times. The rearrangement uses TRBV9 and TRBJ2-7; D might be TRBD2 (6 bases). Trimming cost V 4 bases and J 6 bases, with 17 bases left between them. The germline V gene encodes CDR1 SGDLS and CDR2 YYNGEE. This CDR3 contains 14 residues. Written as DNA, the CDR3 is TGTGCCAGCAGCTCCGGACTATTAGGGCTCGAGCAGTACTTC. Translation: CASSSGLLGLEQYF.

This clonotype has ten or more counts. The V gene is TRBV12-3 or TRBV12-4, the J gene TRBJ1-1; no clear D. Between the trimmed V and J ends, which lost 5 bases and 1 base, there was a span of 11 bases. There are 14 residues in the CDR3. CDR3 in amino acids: CASSPSPGNTEAFF. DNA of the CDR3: TGTGCCAGCAGTCCATCCCCGGGGAACACTGAAGCTTTCTTT.

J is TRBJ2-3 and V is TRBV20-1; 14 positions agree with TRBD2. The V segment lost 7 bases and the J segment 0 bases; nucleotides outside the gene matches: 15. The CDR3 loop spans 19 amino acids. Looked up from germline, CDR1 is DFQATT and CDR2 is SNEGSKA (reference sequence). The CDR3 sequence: CSVPLGTSGGPLSTDTQYF. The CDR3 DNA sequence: TGCAGTGTCCCCCTTGGGACTAGCGGGGGACCACTTAGCACAGATACGCAGTATTTT.

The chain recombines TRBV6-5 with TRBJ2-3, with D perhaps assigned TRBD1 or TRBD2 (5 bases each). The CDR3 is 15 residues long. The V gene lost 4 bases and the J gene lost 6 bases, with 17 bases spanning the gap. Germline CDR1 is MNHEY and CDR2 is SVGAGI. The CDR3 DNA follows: TGTGCCAGCAGTTCGGACAAGGGGAGATTGGATACGCAGTATTTT. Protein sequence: CASSSDKGRLDTQYF.

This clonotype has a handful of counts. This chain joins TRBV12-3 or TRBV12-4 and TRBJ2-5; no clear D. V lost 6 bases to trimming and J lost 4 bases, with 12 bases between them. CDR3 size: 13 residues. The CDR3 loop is CASRTHTVETQYF. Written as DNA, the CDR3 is TGTGCCAGCAGAACACATACGGTAGAGACCCAGTACTTC.

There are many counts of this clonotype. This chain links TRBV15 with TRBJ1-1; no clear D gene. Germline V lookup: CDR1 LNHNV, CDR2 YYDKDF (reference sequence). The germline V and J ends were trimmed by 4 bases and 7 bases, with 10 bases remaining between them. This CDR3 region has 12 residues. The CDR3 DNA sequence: TGTGCCACCAGCACCCAGGCCAGTGAAGCTTTCTTT. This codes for CATSTQASEAFF.

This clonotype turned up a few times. This chain's CDR3 is CASSLLGAKDTQYF. CDR3 coding DNA: TGTGCCAGCAGTTTATTGGGGGCGAAAGATACGCAGTATTTT. This chain links TRBV27 with TRBJ2-3, with a possible D match to TRBD1 (6 bases). The V gene lost 1 base and the J gene lost 5 bases, with 10 bases spanning the gap. The CDR3 runs to 14 residues. Germline V gene lookup returns CDR1 MNHEY and CDR2 SMNVEV (reference sequence).

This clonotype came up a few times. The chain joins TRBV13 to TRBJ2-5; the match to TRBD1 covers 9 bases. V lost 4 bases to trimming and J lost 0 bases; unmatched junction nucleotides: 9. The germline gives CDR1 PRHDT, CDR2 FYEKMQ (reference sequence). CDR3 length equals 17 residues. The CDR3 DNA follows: TGTGCCAGCAGCTCGAAGGACAGGGGCCGGTACCAAGAGACCCAGTACTTC. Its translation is CASSSKDRGRYQETQYF.

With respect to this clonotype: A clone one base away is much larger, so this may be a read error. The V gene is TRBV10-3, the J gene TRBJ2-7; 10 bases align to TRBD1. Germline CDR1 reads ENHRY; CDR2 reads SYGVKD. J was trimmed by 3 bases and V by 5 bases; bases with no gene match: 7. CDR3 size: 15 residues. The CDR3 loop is CAISTSGTGVYEQYF. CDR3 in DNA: TGTGCCATCAGTACATCCGGGACAGGGGTCTACGAGCAGTACTTC.

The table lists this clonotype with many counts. The CDR3: CSARKGSSYNEQFF. CDR3 nucleotide sequence: TGCAGTGCTAGAAAAGGTAGCTCCTACAATGAGCAGTTCTTC. The rearrangement joins TRBV20-1 to TRBJ2-1, with D uncertain. The CDR3 sequence is 14 residues long. Per germline, CDR1 DFQATT and CDR2 SNEGSKA (reference sequence). Trimming removed 2 bases at V and 0 bases at J, with 8 bases between.

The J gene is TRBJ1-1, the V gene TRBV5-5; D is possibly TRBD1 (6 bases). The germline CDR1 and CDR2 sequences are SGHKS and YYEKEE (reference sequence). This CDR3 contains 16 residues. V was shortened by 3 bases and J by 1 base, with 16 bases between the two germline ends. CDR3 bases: TGTGCCAGCAGCTCCACTCATCAACAGGGGAACACTGAAGCTTTCTTT. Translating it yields CASSSTHQQGNTEAFF.

The CDR3 reads CASSEGQGWTGELFF. The CDR3 DNA reads TGTGCCAGCAGTGAAGGACAGGGGTGGACCGGGGAGCTGTTTTTT. J is TRBJ2-2 and V is TRBV2, with 8 bases identical to TRBD1. The length of the CDR3 is 15 residues. Germline loops: CDR1 SNHLY, CDR2 FYNNEI. The ends lost 1 base at V and 5 bases at J; junction bases unmatched: 3.

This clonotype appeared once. The DNA of the CDR3 is TGTGCCAGCAGCCCACCCCACCTGGGCAGGGCTTATGGCTACACCTTC. This encodes CASSPPHLGRAYGYTF. The chain employs TRBV7-2 and TRBJ1-2; weak D call: TRBD1 (5 bases). Trimming left V 5 bases short and J 5 bases short, with 21 bases between. Germline CDR1 SGHTA, CDR2 FQGNSA. There are 16 residues in the CDR3.

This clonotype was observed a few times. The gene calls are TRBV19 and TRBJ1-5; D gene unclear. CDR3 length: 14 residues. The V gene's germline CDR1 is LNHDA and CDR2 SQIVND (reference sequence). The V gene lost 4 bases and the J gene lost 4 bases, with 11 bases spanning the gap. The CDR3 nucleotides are TGTGCCAGTAGTACCCCAACCGATAATCAGCCCCAGCATTTT. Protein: CASSTPTDNQPQHF. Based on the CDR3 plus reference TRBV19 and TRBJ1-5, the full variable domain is DGGITQSPKYLFRKEGQNVTLSCEQNLNHDAMYWYRQDPGQGLRLIYYSQIVNDFQKGDIAEGYSVSREKKESFPLTVTSAQKNPTAFYLCASSTPTDNQPQHFGDGTRLSIL.